This T cell receptor (beta chain) was sequenced in a study of cytomegalovirus exposure and HLA in healthy donors. Study-wide results and caveats: As confirmed in vitro, three CMV-associated chains were specific for CMV antigens. In a later analysis, common viral pathogens appeared linked to several of the most significant clusters. A prior analysis recorded that most TCR beta V segments were productive about 87% or about 30% of the time.

PCR amplification relied on 60 Vbeta primers (plus 13 Jbeta primers). Clones were sequenced by immunoSEQ multiplex PCR, and TCRdb holds only the in-frame ones, with some missing. The sample shows more than 150,000 clones, around 75% of them seen only once. CDR1 and CDR2 from the germline V gene are LNHDA and SQIVND (reference sequence). This CDR3 is 12 amino acids long. Trimming pared 6 bases from V and 2 bases from J, leaving 7 bases between. About this clone: Its antigen is not identified.

The chain carries TRBV19 and TRBJ1-2; D is ambiguous. The sequencing input was PBMCs. This receptor was identified in a man between 35 and 55 years old in good health and CMV-seropositive. CDR3 bases: TGTGCCAGTAGGAGACAAAACTATGGCTACACCTTC. Translating it yields CASRRQNYGYTF.